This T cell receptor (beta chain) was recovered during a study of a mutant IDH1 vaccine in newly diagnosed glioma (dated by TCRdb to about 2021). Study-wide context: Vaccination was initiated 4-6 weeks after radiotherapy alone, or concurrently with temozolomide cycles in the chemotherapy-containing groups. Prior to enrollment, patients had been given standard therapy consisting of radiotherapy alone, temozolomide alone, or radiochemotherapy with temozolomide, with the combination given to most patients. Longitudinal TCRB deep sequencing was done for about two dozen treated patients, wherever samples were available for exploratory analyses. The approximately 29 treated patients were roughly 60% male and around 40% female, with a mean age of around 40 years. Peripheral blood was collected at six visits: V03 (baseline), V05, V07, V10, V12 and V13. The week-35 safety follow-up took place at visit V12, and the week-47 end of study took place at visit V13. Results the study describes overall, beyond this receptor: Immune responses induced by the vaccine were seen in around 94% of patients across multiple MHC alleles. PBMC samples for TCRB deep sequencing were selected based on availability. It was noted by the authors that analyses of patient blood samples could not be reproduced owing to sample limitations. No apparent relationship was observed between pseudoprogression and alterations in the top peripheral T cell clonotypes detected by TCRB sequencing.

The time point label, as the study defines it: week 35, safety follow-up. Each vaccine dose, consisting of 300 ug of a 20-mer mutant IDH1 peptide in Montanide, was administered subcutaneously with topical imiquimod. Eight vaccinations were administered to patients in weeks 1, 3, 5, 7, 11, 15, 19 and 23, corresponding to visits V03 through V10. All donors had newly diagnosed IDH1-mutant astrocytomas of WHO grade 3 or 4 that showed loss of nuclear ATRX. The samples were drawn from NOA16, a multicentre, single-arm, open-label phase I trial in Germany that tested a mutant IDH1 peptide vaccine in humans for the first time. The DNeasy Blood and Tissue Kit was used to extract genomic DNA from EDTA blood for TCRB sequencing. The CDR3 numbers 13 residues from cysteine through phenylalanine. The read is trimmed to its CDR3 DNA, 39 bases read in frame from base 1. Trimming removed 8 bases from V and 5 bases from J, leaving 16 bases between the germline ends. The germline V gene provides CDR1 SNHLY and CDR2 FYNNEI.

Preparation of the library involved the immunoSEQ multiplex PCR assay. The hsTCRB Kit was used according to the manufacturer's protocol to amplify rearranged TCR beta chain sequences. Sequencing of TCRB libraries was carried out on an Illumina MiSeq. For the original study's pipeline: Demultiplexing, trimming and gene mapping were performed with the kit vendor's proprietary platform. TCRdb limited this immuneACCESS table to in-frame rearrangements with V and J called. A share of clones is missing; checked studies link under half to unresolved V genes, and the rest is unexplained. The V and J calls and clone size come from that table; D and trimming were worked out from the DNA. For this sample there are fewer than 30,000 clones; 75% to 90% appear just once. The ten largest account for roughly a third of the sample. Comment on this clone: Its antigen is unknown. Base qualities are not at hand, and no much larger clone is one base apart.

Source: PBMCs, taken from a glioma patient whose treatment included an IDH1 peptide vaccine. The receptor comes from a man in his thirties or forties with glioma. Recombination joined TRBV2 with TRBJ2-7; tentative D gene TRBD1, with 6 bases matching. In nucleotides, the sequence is TGTGCCAGCTTCCTAGGGGGACCCCACGAGCAGTACTTC. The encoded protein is CASFLGGPHEQYF.